This T cell receptor beta chain was recovered during a study of vaccination effects on CD4 cells after COVID-19. From germline, CDR1 is SGHVS and CDR2 FNYEAQ. The CDR3 totals 13 residues. V was clipped by 4 bases and J by 10 bases; unmatched bases: 5. With respect to this clone: Its antigen is undetermined.

The table came from immunoSEQ multiplex PCR; TCRdb's copy has only in-frame clones and leaves some out. The repertoire holds 30,000 or so clones, 65% seen once, with roughly 9.2% in the top ten. Following a roughly 11-day culture, CD4+ T cells were purified. The clonotype comes from a human donor who received a COVID-19 vaccine. Sequences were derived from CD4+ T cells from PBMCs cultured without peptide, sampled before COVID-19 vaccination. The chain uses TRBV7-6 and TRBJ2-1, with 9 bases fitting TRBD2. Written as DNA, the CDR3 is TGTGCCAGCAGCTCTCTAGCGGGATACGAGCAGTTCTTC. This sequence encodes CASSSLAGYEQFF.